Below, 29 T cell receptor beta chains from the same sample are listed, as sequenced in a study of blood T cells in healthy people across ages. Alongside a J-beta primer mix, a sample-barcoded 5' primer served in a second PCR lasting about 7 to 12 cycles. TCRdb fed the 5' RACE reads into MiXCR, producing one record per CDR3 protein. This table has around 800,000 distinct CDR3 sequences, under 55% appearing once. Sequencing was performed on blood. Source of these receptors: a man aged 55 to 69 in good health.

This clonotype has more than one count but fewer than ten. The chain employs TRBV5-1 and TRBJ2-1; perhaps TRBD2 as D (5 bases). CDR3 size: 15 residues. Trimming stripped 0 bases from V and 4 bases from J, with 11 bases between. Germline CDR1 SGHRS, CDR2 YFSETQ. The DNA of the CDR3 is TGCGCCAGCAGCTTGGATACCAGCGGATACAATGAGCAGTTCTTC. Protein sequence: CASSLDTSGYNEQFF.

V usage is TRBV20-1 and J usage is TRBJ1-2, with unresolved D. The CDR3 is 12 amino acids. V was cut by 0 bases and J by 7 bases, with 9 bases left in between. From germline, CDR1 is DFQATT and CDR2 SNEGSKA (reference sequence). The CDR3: CSARDQEVGYTF. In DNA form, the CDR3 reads TGCAGTGCTAGAGATCAGGAGGTTGGCTACACCTTC.

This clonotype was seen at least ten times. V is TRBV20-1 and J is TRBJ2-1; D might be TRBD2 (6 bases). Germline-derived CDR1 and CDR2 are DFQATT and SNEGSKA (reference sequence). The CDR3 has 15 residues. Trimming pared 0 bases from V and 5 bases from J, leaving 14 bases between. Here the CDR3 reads CSARDVTRGDNEQFF. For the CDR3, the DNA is TGCAGTGCTAGAGACGTGACTAGAGGCGACAATGAGCAGTTCTTC.

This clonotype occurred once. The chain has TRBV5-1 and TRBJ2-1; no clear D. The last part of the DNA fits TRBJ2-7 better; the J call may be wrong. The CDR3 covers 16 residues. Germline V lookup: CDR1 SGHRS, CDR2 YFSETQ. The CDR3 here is CASSLRRANEYNEQYF. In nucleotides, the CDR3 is TGCGCCAGCAGCTTGAGAAGGGCCAATGAATACAATGAGCAGTACTTC.

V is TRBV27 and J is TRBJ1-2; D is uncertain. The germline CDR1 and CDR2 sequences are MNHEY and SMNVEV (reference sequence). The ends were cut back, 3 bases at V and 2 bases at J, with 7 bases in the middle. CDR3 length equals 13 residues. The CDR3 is CASSFNSNYGYTF. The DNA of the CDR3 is TGTGCCAGCAGTTTTAACAGCAACTATGGCTACACCTTC.

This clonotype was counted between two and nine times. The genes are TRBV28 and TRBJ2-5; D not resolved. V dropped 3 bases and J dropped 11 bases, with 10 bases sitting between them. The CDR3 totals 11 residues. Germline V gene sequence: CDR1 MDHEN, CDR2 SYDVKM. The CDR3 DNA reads TGTGCCAGCAGTTTTGTGAAACAGCAGTACTTC. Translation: CASSFVKQQYF.

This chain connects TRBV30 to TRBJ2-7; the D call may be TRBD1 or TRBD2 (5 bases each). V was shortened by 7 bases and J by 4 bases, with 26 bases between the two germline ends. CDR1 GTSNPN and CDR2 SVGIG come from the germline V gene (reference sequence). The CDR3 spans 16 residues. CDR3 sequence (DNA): TGTGCCTCCACGCCGGGACGAGATAGTCTTGGGTACGAGCAGTACTTC. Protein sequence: CASTPGRDSLGYEQYF.

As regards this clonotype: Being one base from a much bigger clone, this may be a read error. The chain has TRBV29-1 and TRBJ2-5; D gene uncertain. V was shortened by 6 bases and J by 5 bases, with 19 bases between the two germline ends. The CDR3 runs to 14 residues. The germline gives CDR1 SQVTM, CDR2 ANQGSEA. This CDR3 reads CSVDPRRLWETQYF. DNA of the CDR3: TGCAGCGTGGATCCGAGACGGTTGTGGGAGACCCAGTACTTC.

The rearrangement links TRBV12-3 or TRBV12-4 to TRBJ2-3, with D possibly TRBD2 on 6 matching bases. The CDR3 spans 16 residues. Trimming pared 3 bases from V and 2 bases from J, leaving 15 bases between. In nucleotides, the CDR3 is TGTGCCAGCAGTTTTGGGGCGGGGCAGTCCACAGATACGCAGTATTTT. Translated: CASSFGAGQSTDTQYF.

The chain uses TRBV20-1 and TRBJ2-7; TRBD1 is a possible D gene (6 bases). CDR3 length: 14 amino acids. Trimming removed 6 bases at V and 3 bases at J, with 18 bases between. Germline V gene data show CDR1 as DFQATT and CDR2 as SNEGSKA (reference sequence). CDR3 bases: TGCAGTGCAGCTCTGACTGGGACAAACTACGAGCAGTACTTC. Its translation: CSAALTGTNYEQYF.

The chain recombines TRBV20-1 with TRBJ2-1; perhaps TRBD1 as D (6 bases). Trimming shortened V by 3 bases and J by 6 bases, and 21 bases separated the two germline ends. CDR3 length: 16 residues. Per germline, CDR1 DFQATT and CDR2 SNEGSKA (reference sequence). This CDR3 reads CSARLPGQGIFNEQFF. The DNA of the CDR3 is TGCAGTGCTAGGCTCCCCGGGCAGGGGATCTTCAATGAGCAGTTCTTC.

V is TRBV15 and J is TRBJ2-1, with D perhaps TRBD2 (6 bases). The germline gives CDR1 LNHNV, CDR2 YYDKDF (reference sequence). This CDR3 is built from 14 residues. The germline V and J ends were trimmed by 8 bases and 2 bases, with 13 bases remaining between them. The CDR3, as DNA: TGTGCCACCCAGCGGGTCCATACCTACAATGAGCAGTTCTTC. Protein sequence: CATQRVHTYNEQFF.

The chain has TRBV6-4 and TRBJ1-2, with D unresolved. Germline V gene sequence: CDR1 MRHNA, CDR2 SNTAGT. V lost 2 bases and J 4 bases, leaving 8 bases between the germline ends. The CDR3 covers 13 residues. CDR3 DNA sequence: TGTGCCAGCAGTGACGGAGATAGCTATGGCTACACCTTC. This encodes CASSDGDSYGYTF.

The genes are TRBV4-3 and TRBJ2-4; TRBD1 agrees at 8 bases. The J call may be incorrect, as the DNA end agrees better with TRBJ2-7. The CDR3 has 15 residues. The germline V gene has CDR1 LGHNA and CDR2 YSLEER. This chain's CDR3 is CASSPTPDRVYEQYF. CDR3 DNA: TGCGCCAGCAGCCCCACCCCGGACAGGGTCTACGAGCAGTACTTC.

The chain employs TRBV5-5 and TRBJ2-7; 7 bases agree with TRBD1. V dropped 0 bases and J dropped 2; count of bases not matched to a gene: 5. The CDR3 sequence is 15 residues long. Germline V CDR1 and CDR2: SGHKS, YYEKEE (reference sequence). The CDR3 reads CASSLGQGFAYEQYF. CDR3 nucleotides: TGTGCCAGCAGCTTGGGACAGGGTTTCGCCTACGAGCAGTACTTC.

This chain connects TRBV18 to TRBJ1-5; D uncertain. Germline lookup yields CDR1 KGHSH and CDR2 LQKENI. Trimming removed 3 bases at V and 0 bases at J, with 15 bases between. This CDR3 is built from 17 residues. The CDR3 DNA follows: TGTGCCAGCTCACCCTCGGCTGGGATAAGTAGCAATCAGCCCCAGCATTTT. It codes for CASSPSAGISSNQPQHF.

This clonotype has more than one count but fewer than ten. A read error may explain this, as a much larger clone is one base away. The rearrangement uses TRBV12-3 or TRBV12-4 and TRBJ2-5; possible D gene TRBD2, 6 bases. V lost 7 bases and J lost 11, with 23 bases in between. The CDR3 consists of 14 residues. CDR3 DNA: TGTGCCAGCAAGCTCGGCGGGGCGAACAATGAGCAGTACTTC. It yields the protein CASKLGGANNEQYF.

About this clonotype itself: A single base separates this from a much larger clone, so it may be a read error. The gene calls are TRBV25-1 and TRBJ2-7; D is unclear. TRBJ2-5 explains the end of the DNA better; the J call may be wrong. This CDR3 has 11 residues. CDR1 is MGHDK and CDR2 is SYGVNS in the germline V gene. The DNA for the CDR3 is TGTGCCAACAGAGAAGGAGAGACCCAGTACTTC. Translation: CANREGETQYF.

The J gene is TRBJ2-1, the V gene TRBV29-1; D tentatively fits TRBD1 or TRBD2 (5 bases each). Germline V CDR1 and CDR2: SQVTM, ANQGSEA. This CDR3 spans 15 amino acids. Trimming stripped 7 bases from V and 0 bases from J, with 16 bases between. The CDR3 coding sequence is TGCAGCGCCGTCTCCCGGGACCTCTCCTACAATGAGCAGTTCTTC. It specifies CSAVSRDLSYNEQFF.

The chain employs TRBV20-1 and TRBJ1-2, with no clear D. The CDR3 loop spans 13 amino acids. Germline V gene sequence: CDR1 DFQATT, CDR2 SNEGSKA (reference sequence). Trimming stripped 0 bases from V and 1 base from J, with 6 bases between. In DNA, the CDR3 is TGCAGTGCTAGAGACAGAGATAACTATGGCTACACCTTC. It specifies CSARDRDNYGYTF.

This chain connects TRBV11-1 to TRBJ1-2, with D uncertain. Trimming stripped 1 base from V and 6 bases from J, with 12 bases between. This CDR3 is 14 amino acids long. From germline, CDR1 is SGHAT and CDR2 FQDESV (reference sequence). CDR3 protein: CASSLGPVGDGYTF. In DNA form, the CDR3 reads TGTGCCAGCAGCTTAGGCCCGGTCGGCGATGGCTACACCTTC.

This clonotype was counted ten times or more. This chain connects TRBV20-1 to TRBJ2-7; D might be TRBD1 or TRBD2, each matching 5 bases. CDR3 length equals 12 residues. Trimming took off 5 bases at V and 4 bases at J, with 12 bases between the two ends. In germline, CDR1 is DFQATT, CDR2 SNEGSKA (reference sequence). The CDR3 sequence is CSAPGTQYEQYF. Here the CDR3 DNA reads TGCAGTGCTCCCGGGACGCAATACGAGCAGTACTTC.

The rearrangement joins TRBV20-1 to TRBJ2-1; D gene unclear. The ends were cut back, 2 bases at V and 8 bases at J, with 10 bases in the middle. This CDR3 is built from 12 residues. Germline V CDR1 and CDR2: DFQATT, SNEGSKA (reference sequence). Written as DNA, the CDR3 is TGCAGTGCTAGACAGACGGTCTATGAGCAGTTCTTC. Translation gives CSARQTVYEQFF.

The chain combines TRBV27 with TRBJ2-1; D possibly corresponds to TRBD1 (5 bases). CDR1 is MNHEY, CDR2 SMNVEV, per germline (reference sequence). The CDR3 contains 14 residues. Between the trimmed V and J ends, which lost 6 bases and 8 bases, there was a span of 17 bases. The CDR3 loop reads CASRLPGNIYEQFF. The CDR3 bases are TGTGCCAGCAGGCTACCAGGGAACATATATGAGCAGTTCTTC.

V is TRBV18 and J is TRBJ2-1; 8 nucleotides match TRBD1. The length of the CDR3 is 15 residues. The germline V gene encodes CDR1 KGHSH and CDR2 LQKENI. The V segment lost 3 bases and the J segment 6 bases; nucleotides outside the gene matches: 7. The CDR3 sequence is CASSPLDRGSNEQFF. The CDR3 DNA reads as TGTGCCAGCTCACCGCTCGACAGGGGTAGCAATGAGCAGTTCTTC.

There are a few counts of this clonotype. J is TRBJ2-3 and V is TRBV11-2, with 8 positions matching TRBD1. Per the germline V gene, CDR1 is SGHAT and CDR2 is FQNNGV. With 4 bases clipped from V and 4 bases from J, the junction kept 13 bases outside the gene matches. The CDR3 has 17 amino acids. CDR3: CASSSKNGQGSPDTQYF. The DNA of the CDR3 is TGTGCCAGCAGCTCAAAAAATGGACAGGGATCCCCAGATACGCAGTATTTT.

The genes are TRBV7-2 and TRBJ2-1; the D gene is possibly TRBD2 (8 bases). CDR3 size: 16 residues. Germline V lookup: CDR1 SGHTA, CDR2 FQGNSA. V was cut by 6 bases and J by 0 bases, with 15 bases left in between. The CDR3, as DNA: TGTGCCAGCAGATTACAGGGGACTAGCTCCTACAATGAGCAGTTCTTC. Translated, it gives CASRLQGTSSYNEQFF.

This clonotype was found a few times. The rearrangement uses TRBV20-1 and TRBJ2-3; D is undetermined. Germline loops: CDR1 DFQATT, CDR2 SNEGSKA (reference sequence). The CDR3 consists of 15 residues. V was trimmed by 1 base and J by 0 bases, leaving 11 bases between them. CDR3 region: CSARADDESTDTQYF. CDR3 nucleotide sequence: TGCAGTGCTAGAGCCGACGATGAAAGCACAGATACGCAGTATTTT.

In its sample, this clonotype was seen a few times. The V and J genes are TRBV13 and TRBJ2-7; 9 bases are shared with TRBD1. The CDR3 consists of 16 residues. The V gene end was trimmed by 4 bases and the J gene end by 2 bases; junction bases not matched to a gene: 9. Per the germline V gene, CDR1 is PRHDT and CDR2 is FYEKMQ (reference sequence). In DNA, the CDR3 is TGTGCCAGCAGCTCCAACCGGGACAGGGTCGCCTACGAGCAGTACTTC. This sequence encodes CASSSNRDRVAYEQYF.